The TCR beta chain under discussion was sequenced for a study of shared clonotypes between healthy human individuals. Unsorted PBMC DNA was sequenced on ten immunoSEQ deep assay plates. Original handling: From ImmunoSEQ came sequences covering only the junction and carrying no quality scores, so filtering differed. Some clones are missing from TCRdb's copy, which holds only in-frame ones; the method was immunoSEQ multiplex PCR. Clone size and the V and J calls come from that table; the DNA yielded D and trimming. This table holds 400,000 to 600,000 clones, about three quarters found once. The origin of this receptor is a woman in her forties in good health. Some clones in this sample may be carry-over from other donors' samples. The sequenced sample was PBMCs.

CDR3 protein: CASSSSGRAEGEQFF. The CDR3 DNA reads TGTGCCAGCAGCAGTAGCGGGAGGGCCGAGGGTGAGCAGTTCTTC. The gene calls are TRBV7-9 and TRBJ2-1; TRBD2 aligns across 11 bases. The CDR3 sequence is 15 residues long. In germline, CDR1 is SEHNR, CDR2 FQNEAQ (reference sequence). V lost 5 bases and J lost 9; bases outside the gene matches: 9.